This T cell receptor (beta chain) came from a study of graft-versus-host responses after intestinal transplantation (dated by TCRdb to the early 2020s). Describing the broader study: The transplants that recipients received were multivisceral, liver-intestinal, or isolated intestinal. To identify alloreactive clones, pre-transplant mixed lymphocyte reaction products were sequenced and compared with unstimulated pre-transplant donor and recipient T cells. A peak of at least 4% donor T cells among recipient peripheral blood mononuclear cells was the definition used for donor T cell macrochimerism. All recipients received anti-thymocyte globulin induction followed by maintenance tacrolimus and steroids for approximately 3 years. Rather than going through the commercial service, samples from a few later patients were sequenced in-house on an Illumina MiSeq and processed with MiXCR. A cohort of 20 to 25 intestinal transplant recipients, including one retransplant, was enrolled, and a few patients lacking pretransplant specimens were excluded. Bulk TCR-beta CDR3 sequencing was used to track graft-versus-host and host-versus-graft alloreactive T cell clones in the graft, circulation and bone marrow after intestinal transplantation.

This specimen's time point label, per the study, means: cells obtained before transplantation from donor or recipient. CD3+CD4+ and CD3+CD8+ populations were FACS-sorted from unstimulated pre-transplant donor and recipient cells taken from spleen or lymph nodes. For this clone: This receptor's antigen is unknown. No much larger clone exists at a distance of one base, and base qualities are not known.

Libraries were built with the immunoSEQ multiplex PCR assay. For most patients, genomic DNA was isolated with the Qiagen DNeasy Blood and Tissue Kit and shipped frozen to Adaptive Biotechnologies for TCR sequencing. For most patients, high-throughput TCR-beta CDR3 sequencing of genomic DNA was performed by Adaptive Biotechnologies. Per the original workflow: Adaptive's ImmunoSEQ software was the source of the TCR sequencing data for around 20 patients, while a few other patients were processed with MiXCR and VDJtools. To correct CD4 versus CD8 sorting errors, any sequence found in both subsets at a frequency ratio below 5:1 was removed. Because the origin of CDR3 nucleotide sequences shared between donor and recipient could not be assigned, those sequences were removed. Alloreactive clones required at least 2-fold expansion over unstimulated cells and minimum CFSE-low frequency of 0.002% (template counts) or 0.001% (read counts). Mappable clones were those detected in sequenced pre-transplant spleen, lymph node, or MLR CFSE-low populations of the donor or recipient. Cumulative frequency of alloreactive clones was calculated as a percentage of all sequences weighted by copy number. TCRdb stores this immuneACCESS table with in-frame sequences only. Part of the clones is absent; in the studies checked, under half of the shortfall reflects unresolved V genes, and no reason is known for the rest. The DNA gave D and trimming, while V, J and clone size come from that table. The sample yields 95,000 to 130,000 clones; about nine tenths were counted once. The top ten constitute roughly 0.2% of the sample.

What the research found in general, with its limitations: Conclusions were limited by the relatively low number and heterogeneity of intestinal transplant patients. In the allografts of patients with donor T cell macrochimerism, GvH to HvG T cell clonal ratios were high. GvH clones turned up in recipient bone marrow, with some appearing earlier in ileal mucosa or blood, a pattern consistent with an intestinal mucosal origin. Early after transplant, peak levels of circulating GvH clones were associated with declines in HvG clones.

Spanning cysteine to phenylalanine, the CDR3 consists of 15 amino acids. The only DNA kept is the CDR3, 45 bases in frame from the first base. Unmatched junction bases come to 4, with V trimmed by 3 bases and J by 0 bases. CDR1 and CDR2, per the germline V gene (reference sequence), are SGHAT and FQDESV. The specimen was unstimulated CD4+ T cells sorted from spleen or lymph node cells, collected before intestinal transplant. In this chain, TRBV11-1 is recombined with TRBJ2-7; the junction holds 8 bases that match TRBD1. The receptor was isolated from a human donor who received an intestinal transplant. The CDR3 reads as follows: CASSFLGQDSYEQYF. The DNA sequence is TGTGCCAGCAGCTTCCTGGGACAGGACTCCTACGAGCAGTACTTC.